This entry is about one T cell receptor (beta chain). The antigen remains undetermined. The CDR3 has 13 residues. Germline V gene data show CDR1 as MNHNS and CDR2 as SASEGT. Trimming pared 6 bases from V and 2 bases from J, leaving 10 bases between. This specimen comes from a study of blood T cells in healthy people across ages. Study-level findings and limits: Diversity figures derived from one million T cells were judged to underestimate the true value. Donor CMV status, an unknown factor, possibly confounded changes in expanded clonotypes.

Together with a sample-barcoded 5' primer, a J-beta primer mix was included in a second PCR lasting about 7 to 11 cycles. Each cDNA molecule, via a template-switch adaptor with 12 random nucleotides, was tagged. MiXCR, run by TCRdb on the 5' RACE reads, gives a single entry per CDR3 protein. The sample yields around 1,700,000 distinct CDR3 sequences, approximately 28% seen once. Input material: blood. The rearrangement uses TRBV6-1 and TRBJ1-2, with D perhaps TRBD1 (5 bases). This TCR was recovered from a woman aged 25-40 years in good health. The CDR3 sequence is CASRPGLNYGYTF. CDR3 DNA sequence: TGTGCCAGCAGACCAGGGCTAAACTATGGCTACACCTTC.